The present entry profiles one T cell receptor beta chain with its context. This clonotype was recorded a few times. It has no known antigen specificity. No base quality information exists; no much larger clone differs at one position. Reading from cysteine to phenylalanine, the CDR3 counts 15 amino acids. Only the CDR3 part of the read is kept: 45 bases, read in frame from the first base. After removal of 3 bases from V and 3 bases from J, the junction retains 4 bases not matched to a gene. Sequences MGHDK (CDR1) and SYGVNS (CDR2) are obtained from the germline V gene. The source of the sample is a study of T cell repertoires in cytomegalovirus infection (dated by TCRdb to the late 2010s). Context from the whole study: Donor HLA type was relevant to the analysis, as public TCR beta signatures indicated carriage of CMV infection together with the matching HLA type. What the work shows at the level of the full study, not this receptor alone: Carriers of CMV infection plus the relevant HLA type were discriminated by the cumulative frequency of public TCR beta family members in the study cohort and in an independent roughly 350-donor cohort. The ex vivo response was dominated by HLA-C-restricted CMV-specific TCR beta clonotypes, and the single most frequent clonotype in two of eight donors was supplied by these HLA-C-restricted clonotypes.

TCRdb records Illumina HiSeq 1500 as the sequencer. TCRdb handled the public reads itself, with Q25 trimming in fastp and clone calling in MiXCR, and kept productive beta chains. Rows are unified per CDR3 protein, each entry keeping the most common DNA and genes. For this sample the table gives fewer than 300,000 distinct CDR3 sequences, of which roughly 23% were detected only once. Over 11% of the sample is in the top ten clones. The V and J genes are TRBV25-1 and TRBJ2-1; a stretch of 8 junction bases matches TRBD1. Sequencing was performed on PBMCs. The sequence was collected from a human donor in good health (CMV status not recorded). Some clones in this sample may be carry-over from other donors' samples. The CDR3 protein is CASSEGQAFYNEQFF. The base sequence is TGTGCCAGCAGTGAGGGACAGGCCTTCTACAATGAGCAGTTCTTC.